Listed below are T cell receptor beta chains from one sample, sequenced in a study of T-cell reconstitution after alpha-beta-depleted transplantation in children. MiXCR, run by TCRdb on the PCR reads, gives a single entry per CDR3 protein. The sample lists 210,000 or so distinct CDR3 sequences; around 10% were seen once. Sequenced material: PBMCs from the stem cell graft donor, taken from the stem cell graft. Receptors originate from a human donor who donated a stem cell graft to a child with acute lymphoblastic leukemia. Both conserved end residues are part of each CDR3. Each record gives: J gene, V gene, clone size, D gene, CDR3 DNA, CDR3 protein. The D gene is left open where the match is weak. Clone size is not always given. Where it is, it says once, few, many or a class for expanded clones.

j_gene: TRBJ2-3
v_gene: TRBV12-3/TRBV12-4
abundance: many
d_gene: TRBD1
CDR3nt: TGTGCCAGCAGTTTACGACCCAGGGGGCTCACAGATACGCAGTATTTT
CDR3aa: CASSLRPRGLTDTQYF

j_gene: TRBJ2-3
v_gene: TRBV7-9
abundance: many
d_gene: -
CDR3nt: TGTGCCAGCAGCTTGCCGCGGGTCTACACAGATACGCAGTATTTT
CDR3aa: CASSLPRVYTDTQYF

j_gene: TRBJ2-3
v_gene: TRBV4-3
abundance: few
d_gene: TRBD2
CDR3nt: TGCGCCAGCAGCCAAGATCTCTTTGGCGGGGGGGCAACAGATACGCAGTATTTT
CDR3aa: CASSQDLFGGGATDTQYF

j_gene: TRBJ2-5
v_gene: TRBV12-3/TRBV12-4
abundance: -
d_gene: -
CDR3nt: TGTGCCAGCAGTCAAGGGGCGCAGGGGAGCTTCCAAGAGACCCAGTACTTC
CDR3aa: CASSQGAQGSFQETQYF

j_gene: TRBJ2-7
v_gene: TRBV27
abundance: -
d_gene: TRBD1
CDR3nt: TGTGCCAGCCAAGTGGGACAGGCCTTCTCCTACGAGCAGTACTTC
CDR3aa: CASQVGQAFSYEQYF

j_gene: TRBJ2-3
v_gene: TRBV24-1
abundance: few
d_gene: -
CDR3nt: TGTGCCACCAGTGCTTATCCGGGGAGGAGCACAGATACGCAGTATTTT
CDR3aa: CATSAYPGRSTDTQYF

j_gene: TRBJ1-6
v_gene: TRBV7-6
abundance: many
d_gene: -
CDR3nt: TGTGCCAGCAGAATAGGAGTAGACGGCTCACCCCTCCACTTT
CDR3aa: CASRIGVDGSPLHF

j_gene: TRBJ2-7
v_gene: TRBV5-1
abundance: -
d_gene: -
CDR3nt: TGCGCCAGCAGCCCTACCGGGACATTTTCCTACGAGCAGTACTTC
CDR3aa: CASSPTGTFSYEQYF

j_gene: TRBJ2-3
v_gene: TRBV20-1
abundance: few
d_gene: -
CDR3nt: TGCAGTGCCAAACTAGGGGGGAGGGGAGGCACAGATACGCAGTATTTT
CDR3aa: CSAKLGGRGGTDTQYF

j_gene: TRBJ1-2
v_gene: TRBV27
abundance: many
d_gene: TRBD1
CDR3nt: TGTGCCAGCAGTCGACAGGGAAATGGCTACACCTTC
CDR3aa: CASSRQGNGYTF

j_gene: TRBJ1-1
v_gene: TRBV20-1
abundance: -
d_gene: TRBD1
CDR3nt: TGCAGTGCTAGCCTGGCCGGACAGGGGTTCACTGAAGCTTTCTTT
CDR3aa: CSASLAGQGFTEAFF

j_gene: TRBJ2-4
v_gene: TRBV12-3/TRBV12-4
abundance: many
d_gene: -
CDR3nt: TGTGCCAGCAGTTTGAGGGTGGGCCTAAGAAACATTCAGTACTTC
CDR3aa: CASSLRVGLRNIQYF

j_gene: TRBJ2-1
v_gene: TRBV6-4
abundance: many
d_gene: -
CDR3nt: TGTGCCAGCAGTGAGGACCAATCGGGGGCCTTCAATGAGCAGTTCTTC
CDR3aa: CASSEDQSGAFNEQFF

j_gene: TRBJ2-5
v_gene: TRBV4-1
abundance: many
d_gene: TRBD1
CDR3nt: TGCGCCAGCAGCGTCCGACAGGGCCAAGAGACCCAGTACTTC
CDR3aa: CASSVRQGQETQYF

j_gene: TRBJ2-5
v_gene: TRBV10-2
abundance: few
d_gene: TRBD2
CDR3nt: TGCGCCAGCAGTGAGTGGGGACTAGCGGGGGAAGAGACCCAGTACTTC
CDR3aa: CASSEWGLAGEETQYF

j_gene: TRBJ1-6
v_gene: TRBV29-1
abundance: many
d_gene: TRBD1
CDR3nt: TGCAGCGTCTCCCAGGGGGCGTGGAATTCACCCCTCCACTTT
CDR3aa: CSVSQGAWNSPLHF

j_gene: TRBJ2-5
v_gene: TRBV4-2
abundance: few
d_gene: -
CDR3nt: TGTGCCAGCAGCCGTATCGAAGCTCCCCTCCAAGAGACCCAGTACTTC
CDR3aa: CASSRIEAPLQETQYF

j_gene: TRBJ2-5
v_gene: TRBV10-3
abundance: few
d_gene: TRBD1
CDR3nt: TGTGCCATCAGGGAGACAGGGAACCAAGAGACCCAGTACTTC
CDR3aa: CAIRETGNQETQYF

j_gene: TRBJ2-7
v_gene: TRBV5-1
abundance: -
d_gene: -
CDR3nt: TGCGCCAGCAGCCTGGGACCTAAGCAGGGGTGGAAATCCGAGCAGTACTTC
CDR3aa: CASSLGPKQGWKSEQYF

j_gene: TRBJ2-7
v_gene: TRBV19
abundance: -
d_gene: -
CDR3nt: TGTGCCAGTAGTAAGGACGGGAATCCCTACGAGCAGTACTTC
CDR3aa: CASSKDGNPYEQYF

j_gene: TRBJ1-2
v_gene: TRBV12-3/TRBV12-4
abundance: few
d_gene: -
CDR3nt: TGTGCCAGCAGTTGGGGAGGGTCCGACAACTATGGCTACACCTTC
CDR3aa: CASSWGGSDNYGYTF

j_gene: TRBJ1-1
v_gene: TRBV27
abundance: -
d_gene: -
CDR3nt: TGTGCCAGCAGTTTGTTCGGCCGGAACACTGAAGCTTTCTTT
CDR3aa: CASSLFGRNTEAFF

j_gene: TRBJ2-5
v_gene: TRBV6-2/TRBV6-3
abundance: many
d_gene: -
CDR3nt: TGTGCCAGCACCCCTAGCCGGGGGCTTTGGGAGACCCAGTACTTC
CDR3aa: CASTPSRGLWETQYF

j_gene: TRBJ2-1
v_gene: TRBV29-1
abundance: -
d_gene: TRBD1
CDR3nt: TGCAGCCTCCACAGGGGATCCTACAATGAGCAGTTCTTC
CDR3aa: CSLHRGSYNEQFF

j_gene: TRBJ2-1
v_gene: TRBV7-2
abundance: many
d_gene: TRBD2
CDR3nt: TGTGCCAGTAGACTAGCGGGGGGCCATGAGCAGTTCTTC
CDR3aa: CASRLAGGHEQFF

j_gene: TRBJ1-5
v_gene: TRBV27
abundance: -
d_gene: -
CDR3nt: TGTGCCAGCACCACAGGCAATCAGCCCCAGCATTTT
CDR3aa: CASTTGNQPQHF

j_gene: TRBJ1-1
v_gene: TRBV12-3/TRBV12-4
abundance: few
d_gene: -
CDR3nt: TGTGCCAGCAGTTTAGCGAATACTAAAACTGAAGCTTTCTTT
CDR3aa: CASSLANTKTEAFF

j_gene: TRBJ1-1
v_gene: TRBV27
abundance: few
d_gene: TRBD1
CDR3nt: TGTGCCAGCAGTTTATGGTTCGGGACAGGCCCGAACACTGAAGCTTTCTTT
CDR3aa: CASSLWFGTGPNTEAFF

j_gene: TRBJ2-5
v_gene: TRBV28
abundance: many
d_gene: TRBD1
CDR3nt: TGTGCCAGCAGTGGGGGGGACAGGGGATCGACCCAGTACTTC
CDR3aa: CASSGGDRGSTQYF

j_gene: TRBJ1-5
v_gene: TRBV6-2/TRBV6-3
abundance: many
d_gene: TRBD1
CDR3nt: TGTGCCAGCAGCTCCGGGACAGGGGGCAATCAGCCCCAGCATTTT
CDR3aa: CASSSGTGGNQPQHF

j_gene: TRBJ2-6
v_gene: TRBV4-3
abundance: -
d_gene: -
CDR3nt: TGCGCCAGCAGCCAGGAGCCCGTCTCTGGGGCCAACGTCCTGACTTTC
CDR3aa: CASSQEPVSGANVLTF

j_gene: TRBJ1-1
v_gene: TRBV7-9
abundance: many
d_gene: -
CDR3nt: TGTGCCAGCAGCTTGGAGGGGAAGGCTGAAGCTTTCTTT
CDR3aa: CASSLEGKAEAFF

j_gene: TRBJ1-1
v_gene: TRBV5-1
abundance: -
d_gene: -
CDR3nt: TGCGCCAGCAGCGGAGGAGGTGGCACTGAAGCTTTCTTT
CDR3aa: CASSGGGGTEAFF

j_gene: TRBJ2-2
v_gene: TRBV19
abundance: -
d_gene: TRBD2
CDR3nt: TGTGCCAGTACCACCCGGGGGGGTTTTCTTCCCGGGGAGCTGTTTTTT
CDR3aa: CASTTRGGFLPGELFF